The rows below give T cell receptor beta chains drawn from one sample of a study of blood T cell repertoires in COVID-19. Assay used: immunoSEQ multiplex PCR; TCRdb lists only in-frame clones, some missing. The sample has some 58,000 clones, almost 95% seen once; the top ten hold 4.6%. Material for sequencing was peripheral blood. These receptors were obtained from a middle-aged man with active COVID-19. Both conserved end residues are part of each CDR3. D genes are given only for firm matches. A clone size is listed for some rows: how often the clone was seen (once, few, many), or a class if it is expanded.

abundance: -; j_gene: TRBJ2-7; v_gene: TRBV28; d_gene: -; len: 14; CDR3nt: TGTGCCAGCAGTTCCCAGACAGGAACCTACGAGCAGTACTTC; CDR3aa: CASSSQTGTYEQYF
abundance: once; j_gene: TRBJ1-2; v_gene: TRBV28; d_gene: TRBD1; len: 14; CDR3nt: TGTGCCAGCAGTTTGGACAGGGGGTTCTCTGGCTACACCTTC; CDR3aa: CASSLDRGFSGYTF
abundance: -; j_gene: TRBJ2-4; v_gene: TRBV28; d_gene: -; len: 15; CDR3nt: TGTGCCGCCCAATCCCCCGGGAAGAACCAAAACATTCAGTACTTC; CDR3aa: CAAQSPGKNQNIQYF
abundance: -; j_gene: TRBJ1-1; v_gene: TRBV7-2; d_gene: -; len: 15; CDR3nt: TGTGCCAGCAGCTTAGAGGTCGGGAGAGTCGCTGAAGCTTTCTTT; CDR3aa: CASSLEVGRVAEAFF
abundance: -; j_gene: TRBJ2-1; v_gene: TRBV11-3; d_gene: TRBD2; len: 17; CDR3nt: TGTGCCAGCAGCTTAGAAATTAGGCGGGGGGGTTACAATGAGCAGTTCTTC; CDR3aa: CASSLEIRRGGYNEQFF
abundance: -; j_gene: TRBJ2-3; v_gene: TRBV2; d_gene: -; len: 16; CDR3nt: TGTGCCAGCATCGAGGAATTGGCAGGGGGCACAGATACGCAGTATTTT; CDR3aa: CASIEELAGGTDTQYF
abundance: -; j_gene: TRBJ2-7; v_gene: TRBV5-4; d_gene: TRBD1; len: 14; CDR3nt: TGTGCCAGCAGCCTCACAGGGGAGTCCTACGAGCAGTACTTC; CDR3aa: CASSLTGESYEQYF
abundance: few; j_gene: TRBJ1-4; v_gene: TRBV3-1/TRBV3-2; d_gene: -; len: 15; CDR3nt: TGTGCCAGCAGCCAAGGGGCAGCAACTAATGAAAAACTGTTTTTT; CDR3aa: CASSQGAATNEKLFF
abundance: once; j_gene: TRBJ2-7; v_gene: TRBV27; d_gene: TRBD2; len: 13; CDR3nt: TGTGCCAGCAGCCGGACTAGCTTCTACGAGCAGTACTTC; CDR3aa: CASSRTSFYEQYF
abundance: -; j_gene: TRBJ2-5; v_gene: TRBV5-4; d_gene: -; len: 13; CDR3nt: TGTGCCAGCAGCTGGCGCGGCCAAGAGACCCAGTACTTC; CDR3aa: CASSWRGQETQYF
abundance: once; j_gene: TRBJ1-5; v_gene: TRBV10-3; d_gene: -; len: 15; CDR3nt: TGTGCCATCAGTGAGTGGAAGGGGAGCAATCAGCCCCAGCATTTT; CDR3aa: CAISEWKGSNQPQHF
abundance: -; j_gene: TRBJ2-1; v_gene: TRBV7-3; d_gene: -; len: 16; CDR3nt: TGTGCCAGCAGCTCCGGACGGCTAGGCGGGTCCAATGAGCAGTTCTTC; CDR3aa: CASSSGRLGGSNEQFF
abundance: -; j_gene: TRBJ2-2; v_gene: TRBV3-1/TRBV3-2; d_gene: TRBD2; len: 14; CDR3nt: TGTGCCAGCATGGGACTAACGAACACCGGGGAGCTGTTTTTT; CDR3aa: CASMGLTNTGELFF
abundance: few; j_gene: TRBJ2-7; v_gene: TRBV14; d_gene: -; len: 13; CDR3nt: TGTGCCAGCAGCCAGGCGAGGGTAACCGAGCAGTACTTC; CDR3aa: CASSQARVTEQYF
abundance: -; j_gene: TRBJ1-5; v_gene: TRBV10-2; d_gene: -; len: 13; CDR3nt: TGCGCCAGCAGGGTCACAGACAATCAGCCCCAGCATTTT; CDR3aa: CASRVTDNQPQHF
abundance: -; j_gene: TRBJ2-1; v_gene: TRBV18; d_gene: TRBD1; len: 20; CDR3nt: TGTGCCAGCTCACCAGACAGGGACCAACCATACGAAGCTAGGCTAAATGAGCAGTTCTTC; CDR3aa: CASSPDRDQPYEARLNEQFF
abundance: -; j_gene: TRBJ2-5; v_gene: TRBV28; d_gene: -; len: 12; CDR3nt: TGTGCCAGCAGTTTCAACCAAGAGACCCAGTACTTC; CDR3aa: CASSFNQETQYF
abundance: -; j_gene: TRBJ2-4; v_gene: TRBV28; d_gene: TRBD2; len: 15; CDR3nt: TGTGCCAGCAGTTTAGGTAGCGGGGGGGCCAACATTCAGTACTTC; CDR3aa: CASSLGSGGANIQYF
abundance: -; j_gene: TRBJ2-5; v_gene: TRBV27; d_gene: TRBD2; len: 14; CDR3nt: TGTGCCAGCAGGTCCGGGGGGTCCCAAGAGACCCAGTACTTC; CDR3aa: CASRSGGSQETQYF
abundance: -; j_gene: TRBJ2-7; v_gene: TRBV7-8; d_gene: TRBD2; len: 12; CDR3nt: TGTGCCAGCAGCCAGACTAGCAACGAGCAGTACTTC; CDR3aa: CASSQTSNEQYF
abundance: -; j_gene: TRBJ2-3; v_gene: TRBV11-3; d_gene: -; len: 15; CDR3nt: TGTGCCAGCAGCGCCGGGGGATCTAGCACAGATACGCAGTATTTT; CDR3aa: CASSAGGSSTDTQYF
abundance: few; j_gene: TRBJ1-6; v_gene: TRBV12-3/TRBV12-4; d_gene: -; len: 13; CDR3nt: TGTGCCAGCAGCACGGTCTCAGGGTCACCCCTCCACTTT; CDR3aa: CASSTVSGSPLHF
abundance: -; j_gene: TRBJ2-7; v_gene: TRBV19; d_gene: TRBD1; len: 16; CDR3nt: TGTGCCAGTAGTAGGACAGGGGGTCCAAGCTCCTACGAGCAGTACTTC; CDR3aa: CASSRTGGPSSYEQYF
abundance: -; j_gene: TRBJ2-5; v_gene: TRBV21-1; d_gene: -; len: 15; CDR3nt: TGTGCCAGCAGCAAAGGTCCAGGGGCTGGAGAGACCCAGTACTTC; CDR3aa: CASSKGPGAGETQYF
abundance: few; j_gene: TRBJ2-6; v_gene: TRBV4-3; d_gene: -; len: 14; CDR3nt: TGCGCCAGCAGCGCCGGCTCTGGGGCCAACGTCCTGACTTTC; CDR3aa: CASSAGSGANVLTF
abundance: -; j_gene: TRBJ2-2; v_gene: TRBV6-1; d_gene: TRBD2; len: 14; CDR3nt: TGTGCCAGCAGCAGAGCGGGGGGGACCGGGGAGCTGTTTTTT; CDR3aa: CASSRAGGTGELFF
abundance: -; j_gene: TRBJ1-6; v_gene: TRBV12-3/TRBV12-4; d_gene: TRBD1; len: 13; CDR3nt: TGTGCCAGCAGCCGGGACAGGGCTTCACCCCTCCACTTT; CDR3aa: CASSRDRASPLHF
abundance: -; j_gene: TRBJ2-7; v_gene: TRBV11-1; d_gene: TRBD1; len: 14; CDR3nt: TGTGCCAGCAGCTTAGGGACGACAGGGAACGAGCAGTACTTC; CDR3aa: CASSLGTTGNEQYF
abundance: -; j_gene: TRBJ2-1; v_gene: TRBV6-6; d_gene: -; len: 16; CDR3nt: TGTGCCAGCAGTTACTCAACATCAGGGTCCTACAATGAGCAGTTCTTC; CDR3aa: CASSYSTSGSYNEQFF
abundance: -; j_gene: TRBJ1-4; v_gene: TRBV19; d_gene: -; len: 16; CDR3nt: TGTGCCAGTAGTATAAGCCTCCGGACTCTTAATGAAAAACTGTTTTTT; CDR3aa: CASSISLRTLNEKLFF
abundance: once; j_gene: TRBJ1-2; v_gene: TRBV28; d_gene: -; len: 12; CDR3nt: TGTGCCAGCCAGACAGATCTAGGTCGCTACACCTTC; CDR3aa: CASQTDLGRYTF
abundance: -; j_gene: TRBJ2-6; v_gene: TRBV5-1; d_gene: -; len: 20; CDR3nt: TGCGCCAGCAGCTTGGCGTATTTTGGGGGGTCCAGCTCTGGGGCCAACGTCCTGACTTTC; CDR3aa: CASSLAYFGGSSSGANVLTF
abundance: -; j_gene: TRBJ1-6; v_gene: TRBV6-5; d_gene: -; len: 11; CDR3nt: TGTGCCAGCAGTCAACAGGCTGACCTCCACTTT; CDR3aa: CASSQQADLHF
abundance: -; j_gene: TRBJ1-6; v_gene: TRBV7-2; d_gene: TRBD1; len: 17; CDR3nt: TGTGCCAGCAGCTTAGGACAGGGGCTGACACGAGGATCACCCCTCCACTTT; CDR3aa: CASSLGQGLTRGSPLHF
abundance: -; j_gene: TRBJ2-1; v_gene: TRBV28; d_gene: -; len: 15; CDR3nt: TGTGCCAGCAGTTTGAGCCTCTACTACTACAATGAGCAGTTCTTC; CDR3aa: CASSLSLYYYNEQFF
abundance: -; j_gene: TRBJ2-5; v_gene: TRBV6-5; d_gene: -; len: 13; CDR3nt: TGTGCCAGCAGCGGGGGTACTCAAGAGACCCAGTACTTC; CDR3aa: CASSGGTQETQYF
abundance: -; j_gene: TRBJ2-7; v_gene: TRBV19; d_gene: TRBD1; len: 14; CDR3nt: TGTGCCAGTAGTACTACAGGGGTTACCTACGAGCAGTACTTC; CDR3aa: CASSTTGVTYEQYF
abundance: -; j_gene: TRBJ1-1; v_gene: TRBV5-1; d_gene: -; len: 13; CDR3nt: TGCGCCAGCAGCCCACAGATGAACACTGAAGCTTTCTTT; CDR3aa: CASSPQMNTEAFF
abundance: -; j_gene: TRBJ1-3; v_gene: TRBV13; d_gene: -; len: 15; CDR3nt: TGTGCCAGCAGCTTAGCTTGGCAGGCTGGAAACACCATATATTTT; CDR3aa: CASSLAWQAGNTIYF
abundance: -; j_gene: TRBJ2-3; v_gene: TRBV25-1; d_gene: -; len: 15; CDR3nt: TGTGCCAGCAGTGACTGGGGCAGGGGCACAGATACGCAGTATTTT; CDR3aa: CASSDWGRGTDTQYF
abundance: -; j_gene: TRBJ1-1; v_gene: TRBV19; d_gene: -; len: 15; CDR3nt: TGTGCCAGTAGGAAATCTGGGGCTTTGAACACTGAAGCTTTCTTT; CDR3aa: CASRKSGALNTEAFF
abundance: -; j_gene: TRBJ2-7; v_gene: TRBV3-1/TRBV3-2; d_gene: -; len: 14; CDR3nt: TGTACCAGCAGCCAGGAGGGAGGATCCTACGAGCAGTACTTC; CDR3aa: CTSSQEGGSYEQYF
abundance: -; j_gene: TRBJ2-5; v_gene: TRBV18; d_gene: TRBD1; len: 14; CDR3nt: TGTGCCAGCTCAGCCTACAGGGGACCAGAGACCCAGTACTTC; CDR3aa: CASSAYRGPETQYF
abundance: -; j_gene: TRBJ2-1; v_gene: TRBV4-1; d_gene: -; len: 13; CDR3nt: TGCGCCAGCAGCCAAGTCAGGGCAAGTGAGCAGTTCTTC; CDR3aa: CASSQVRASEQFF
abundance: -; j_gene: TRBJ1-3; v_gene: TRBV6-5; d_gene: -; len: 16; CDR3nt: TGTGCCAGCAGTTACTCGTCGGGGGGCACTGGAAACACCATATATTTT; CDR3aa: CASSYSSGGTGNTIYF
abundance: -; j_gene: TRBJ1-6; v_gene: TRBV5-1; d_gene: -; len: 15; CDR3nt: TGCGCCAGCAGCTCAGGAGGCGGGGGTAATTCACCCCTCCACTTT; CDR3aa: CASSSGGGGNSPLHF
abundance: -; j_gene: TRBJ2-3; v_gene: TRBV10-3; d_gene: -; len: 13; CDR3nt: TGTGCCATCGCACCGTCAGTGACAGATACGCAGTATTTT; CDR3aa: CAIAPSVTDTQYF
abundance: -; j_gene: TRBJ1-2; v_gene: TRBV6-5; d_gene: TRBD1; len: 13; CDR3nt: TGTGCCAGCAGCCGAGACAGGGTTTATGGCTACACCTTC; CDR3aa: CASSRDRVYGYTF
abundance: -; j_gene: TRBJ1-1; v_gene: TRBV27; d_gene: TRBD1; len: 15; CDR3nt: TGTGCCAGCAGTTACGGGACAGGGTTGAACACTGAAGCTTTCTTT; CDR3aa: CASSYGTGLNTEAFF
abundance: -; j_gene: TRBJ2-7; v_gene: TRBV28; d_gene: TRBD2; len: 15; CDR3nt: TGTGCCAGCAGTACCCAAGGGACTAGCACCTACGAGCAGTACTTC; CDR3aa: CASSTQGTSTYEQYF
abundance: -; j_gene: TRBJ1-5; v_gene: TRBV7-2; d_gene: -; len: 15; CDR3nt: TGTGCCAGCAGCTTAGCGAGCCGTATCAATCAGCCCCAGCATTTT; CDR3aa: CASSLASRINQPQHF
abundance: -; j_gene: TRBJ1-6; v_gene: TRBV7-2; d_gene: TRBD1; len: 15; CDR3nt: TGTGCCAGCAGCTTAGGGGACAGGGATAATTCACCCCTCCACTTT; CDR3aa: CASSLGDRDNSPLHF
abundance: -; j_gene: TRBJ1-5; v_gene: TRBV28; d_gene: -; len: 14; CDR3nt: TGTGCCAGCACGACACTTTATAGCAATCAGCCCCAGCATTTT; CDR3aa: CASTTLYSNQPQHF
abundance: -; j_gene: TRBJ2-3; v_gene: TRBV3-1/TRBV3-2; d_gene: TRBD2; len: 16; CDR3nt: TGTGCCAGCAGCCAAGGACTAGCGGGAGGGCCAGATACGCAGTATTTT; CDR3aa: CASSQGLAGGPDTQYF
abundance: -; j_gene: TRBJ2-5; v_gene: TRBV5-4; d_gene: TRBD2; len: 14; CDR3nt: TGTGCCAGCAGCTTGGAGGGACTAGGTGGGACCCAGTACTTC; CDR3aa: CASSLEGLGGTQYF
abundance: -; j_gene: TRBJ1-1; v_gene: TRBV9; d_gene: -; len: 14; CDR3nt: TGTGCCAGCAGCGAAGGCGGACAGAACACTGAAGCTTTCTTT; CDR3aa: CASSEGGQNTEAFF
abundance: -; j_gene: TRBJ2-5; v_gene: TRBV7-8; d_gene: -; len: 14; CDR3nt: TGTGCCAGCAGCTTAACCCAACGGGAGGAGACCCAGTACTTC; CDR3aa: CASSLTQREETQYF
abundance: -; j_gene: TRBJ1-3; v_gene: TRBV11-3; d_gene: -; len: 14; CDR3nt: TGTGCCAGCGGCTTAGGCGTCTCTGGAAACACCATATATTTT; CDR3aa: CASGLGVSGNTIYF
abundance: -; j_gene: TRBJ2-2; v_gene: TRBV11-2; d_gene: -; len: 12; CDR3nt: TGTGCCAGCAGCCCCGGGGTCGGGGAGCTGTTTTTT; CDR3aa: CASSPGVGELFF
abundance: once; j_gene: TRBJ1-6; v_gene: TRBV7-2; d_gene: -; len: 16; CDR3nt: TGTGCCAGCAGCATCCTCGGGACACGTAGTGACTCACCCCTCCACTTT; CDR3aa: CASSILGTRSDSPLHF